The 29 T cell receptor beta chains below were found in one sample sequenced in a study of identical twins. From the 5' RACE reads, TCRdb called clonotypes with MiXCR, one entry per CDR3 protein. The repertoire holds fewer than 250,000 distinct CDR3 sequences, with 7% to 8.5% as singletons. This sample also appeared in a second study, on yellow fever vaccine responses in identical twins.

The sequenced sample was CD8+ T cells sorted from blood. These receptors originate from a woman between 18 and 30 years old in good health.

This clonotype was found a few times. This chain links TRBV7-9 with TRBJ2-2, with D perhaps matching TRBD2 (7 bases). The CDR3 runs to 15 residues. V lost 4 bases and J lost 6, with 15 bases in between. CDR1 and CDR2 from the germline V gene are SEHNR and FQNEAQ (reference sequence). CDR3 residues: CASSSSGGGSGELFF. CDR3 DNA sequence: TGTGCCAGCAGCTCCTCGGGCGGGGGCTCCGGGGAGCTGTTTTTT. The variable domain in full, completed from reference TRBV7-9 and TRBJ2-2, reads DTGVSQNPRHKITKRGQNVTFRCDPISEHNRLYWYRQTLGQGPEFLTYFQNEAQLEKSRLLSDRFSAERPKGSFSTLEIQRTEQGDSAMYLCASSSSGGGSGELFFGEGSRLTVL.

This clonotype was seen many times. This chain uses TRBV5-1 with TRBJ2-4, with a possible D match to TRBD1 (5 bases). The CDR3 is 17 residues long. V lost 0 bases and J lost 3, with 16 bases in between. The germline CDR1 and CDR2 sequences are SGHRS and YFSETQ. The DNA for the CDR3 is TGCGCCAGCAGCTTGGTCCAAGGGGAAGGTTACAAAAACATTCAGTACTTC. This encodes CASSLVQGEGYKNIQYF.

This clonotype was picked up many times. The chain combines TRBV12-3 or TRBV12-4 with TRBJ2-5, with a tentative D call TRBD2 (5 bases). This CDR3 has 14 residues. Trimming took 6 bases from V and 2 from J, leaving 13 bases between them. CDR3 DNA sequence: TGTGCCAGCAGCCCAAGTAGCGCACAAGAGACCCAGTACTTC. Translating gives CASSPSSAQETQYF.

The J gene is TRBJ2-7, the V gene TRBV6-2 or TRBV6-3; 9 positions agree with TRBD2. The ends lost 2 bases at V and 0 bases at J; junction bases unmatched: 17. Germline loops: CDR1 MNHEY, CDR2 SVGEGT. The CDR3 is 20 amino acids. The CDR3 bases are TGTGCCAGCAGTTACACAGCCCGGCGACTAGCGGTTGGAGACTCCTACGAGCAGTACTTC. Protein product: CASSYTARRLAVGDSYEQYF.

A few counts support this clonotype. As DNA, the CDR3 is TGTGCCAGCCATCCGCGGGGCAGGGGGGCAGCGGACTATGGCTACACCTTC. Protein product: CASHPRGRGAADYGYTF. The rearrangement joins TRBV28 to TRBJ1-2; 7 nucleotides agree with TRBD1. Trimming at V came to 8 bases and at J to 3 bases, leaving 18 bases not matched to a gene. Germline CDR1 and CDR2: MDHEN and SYDVKM. CDR3 length equals 17 residues.

This clonotype was detected ten times or more. This chain uses TRBV4-1 with TRBJ2-1; possibly TRBD1 for D (6 bases). This CDR3 has 14 residues. In germline, CDR1 is MGHRA, CDR2 YSYEKL. The V end lost 0 bases, the J end lost 8 bases, and 11 bases lay between the germline ends. CDR3 DNA sequence: TGCGCCAGCAGCCAAGAGGTCAGGGGAGATGAGCAGTTCTTC. It is translated as CASSQEVRGDEQFF.

This clonotype showed up just a few times. The chain employs TRBV7-9 and TRBJ2-3, with D possibly being TRBD1 (6 bases). The germline V gene encodes CDR1 SEHNR and CDR2 FQNEAQ (reference sequence). V lost 2 bases and J lost 5, with 14 bases in between. The CDR3 covers 15 residues. The CDR3 protein is CASSLTQGTQDTQYF. In DNA, the CDR3 is TGTGCCAGCAGCTTAACCCAGGGGACCCAAGATACGCAGTATTTT. The whole variable domain, remainder taken from reference TRBV7-9 and TRBJ2-3, is DTGVSQNPRHKITKRGQNVTFRCDPISEHNRLYWYRQTLGQGPEFLTYFQNEAQLEKSRLLSDRFSAERPKGSFSTLEIQRTEQGDSAMYLCASSLTQGTQDTQYFGPGTRLTVL.

This clonotype has more than one count but fewer than ten. This chain links TRBV6-5 with TRBJ2-3; TRBD1 is a possible D gene (5 bases). Trimming stripped 4 bases from V and 0 bases from J, with 8 bases between. This CDR3 is 14 amino acids long. Germline V gene data show CDR1 as MNHEY and CDR2 as SVGAGI. In DNA, the CDR3 is TGTGCCAGCAGTTTACAGGCGAGCACAGATACGCAGTATTTT. Residues: CASSLQASTDTQYF.

This clonotype was observed a few times. The genes are TRBV12-3 or TRBV12-4 and TRBJ1-5; weak D call: TRBD1 (6 bases). CDR3 length: 12 amino acids. The V gene lost 2 bases and the J gene lost 9 bases, with 8 bases spanning the gap. The CDR3 DNA reads as TGTGCCAGCAGTTTACAGGGGAGGCCCCAGCATTTT. It yields the protein CASSLQGRPQHF.

This clonotype was seen many times. The J gene is TRBJ2-2, the V gene TRBV28, with D uncertain. The CDR3 is made up of 11 amino acids. Per germline, CDR1 MDHEN and CDR2 SYDVKM. V shed 6 bases and J shed 7 bases, with 6 bases lying between them. The CDR3 loop reads CASSFGGELFF. The CDR3 nucleotides read TGTGCCAGCAGCTTTGGCGGGGAGCTGTTTTTT.

This clonotype was seen many times. The V call is TRBV27, the J call TRBJ2-7; D unclear. From germline, CDR1 is MNHEY and CDR2 SMNVEV (reference sequence). This CDR3 has 8 amino acids. CDR3 loop: CASSLRDV. The CDR3 region has the DNA TGTGCCAGCAGTTTAAGGGACGTC.

This clonotype was recorded at least ten times. The chain's CDR3 is CASSEGTTGDEAFF. DNA for the CDR3: TGTGCCAGCAGTGAAGGGACAACTGGAGATGAAGCTTTCTTT. The rearrangement uses TRBV2 and TRBJ1-1; the D gene is possibly TRBD1 (5 bases). The CDR3 length is 14 residues. The V gene's germline CDR1 is SNHLY and CDR2 FYNNEI. Deletions cut 1 base from V and 7 bases from J, with 13 bases between.

This clonotype came up a few times. The chain carries TRBV20-1 and TRBJ1-1, with D tentatively TRBD1 (5 bases). Per germline, CDR1 DFQATT and CDR2 SNEGSKA (reference sequence). Trimming took 1 base from V and 5 from J, leaving 8 bases between them. The CDR3 has 12 residues. Here the CDR3 reads CSARGRVTEAFF. CDR3 DNA: TGCAGTGCTAGAGGCAGGGTGACTGAAGCTTTCTTT.

The CDR3 here is CASRGTENTEAFF. The CDR3 bases are TGTGCCAGCAGAGGGACGGAGAACACTGAAGCTTTCTTT. This chain links TRBV9 with TRBJ1-1; possible D gene TRBD1, 5 bases. CDR1 SGDLS and CDR2 YYNGEE come from the germline V gene. The length of the CDR3 is 13 residues. The V gene lost 5 bases and the J gene lost 1 base, with 9 bases spanning the gap.

This clonotype was seen a handful of times. This chain uses TRBV29-1 with TRBJ2-3, with 7 bases identical to TRBD2. This CDR3 has 16 amino acids. Germline CDR1 SQVTM, CDR2 ANQGSEA. V lost 2 bases, J lost 5 bases, and 13 bases stayed unmatched. The CDR3 protein is CSVESPLAEAGDTQYF. DNA of the CDR3: TGCAGCGTTGAATCCCCGCTAGCGGAAGCGGGAGATACGCAGTATTTT.

The chain combines TRBV12-3 or TRBV12-4 with TRBJ1-2; 9 bases are shared with TRBD1. The CDR3 spans 13 residues. J was trimmed by 3 bases and V by 6 bases; bases with no gene match: 2. The CDR3 nucleotides are TGTGCCAGCAGCGGGACAGGGCACTATGGCTACACCTTC. It is translated as CASSGTGHYGYTF.

This chain connects TRBV5-6 to TRBJ2-1; TRBD2 is a possible D gene (5 bases). Between the trimmed V and J ends, which lost 2 bases and 10 bases, there was a span of 16 bases. The CDR3 is 14 amino acids. Germline V gene sequence: CDR1 SGHDT, CDR2 YYEEEE. CDR3 sequence (DNA): TGTGCCAGCAGCTTTTCGTCCCTAAGAGGGGAGCAGTTCTTC. Encoded protein: CASSFSSLRGEQFF.

The table lists this clonotype with many counts. This rearrangement joins TRBV24-1 to TRBJ2-3; TRBD1 might be the D (6 bases). CDR1 and CDR2 (germline): KGHDR, SFDVKD. The CDR3 contains 13 residues. Trimming left V 6 bases short and J 6 bases short, with 12 bases between. The CDR3 protein is CATSTGDMDTQYF. DNA of the CDR3: TGTGCCACCAGTACCGGGGACATGGATACGCAGTATTTT.

The chain couples TRBV11-2 to TRBJ2-4, with 10 bases aligning to TRBD2. The trim removed 0 bases at V and 8 bases at J, leaving 10 bases unmatched. The germline V gene encodes CDR1 SGHAT and CDR2 FQNNGV. The CDR3 is 17 amino acids. CDR3 sequence reads: CASSLDILAGVGDIQYF. The CDR3 bases are TGTGCCAGCAGCTTAGATATTCTAGCGGGGGTGGGGGACATTCAGTACTTC.

This clonotype was counted only a few times. The CDR3 loop reads CASSLGAGRFYEQYF. CDR3 coding DNA: TGCGCCAGCAGCTTGGGGGCAGGGCGGTTCTACGAGCAGTACTTC. The chain links TRBV5-1 to TRBJ2-7; D perhaps matches TRBD1 (5 bases). The CDR3 spans 15 residues. Germline V CDR1 and CDR2: SGHRS, YFSETQ. Trimming removed 0 bases at V and 3 bases at J, with 13 bases between.

The chain couples TRBV15 to TRBJ2-2; maybe TRBD1 (5 bases). The length of the CDR3 is 15 residues. V lost 3 bases, J lost 6 bases, and 14 bases lay in between. Germline lookup yields CDR1 LNHNV and CDR2 YYDKDF (reference sequence). The CDR3 nucleotides are TGTGCCACCAGCAGCCGATCCTGGGGCCCCGGGGAGCTGTTTTTT. Protein product: CATSSRSWGPGELFF.

This clonotype has more than one count but fewer than ten. The chain couples TRBV20-1 to TRBJ2-5; TRBD2 agrees at 8 bases. In germline, CDR1 is DFQATT, CDR2 SNEGSKA (reference sequence). The CDR3 covers 14 residues. V gave up 0 bases and J gave up 5 bases; unmatched junction bases: 5. The CDR3 reads CSAREPGLGETQYF. The CDR3 region has the DNA TGCAGTGCTAGAGAGCCGGGACTAGGGGAGACCCAGTACTTC.

This clonotype has only a few counts. This chain connects TRBV20-1 to TRBJ2-7, with a tentative D call TRBD2 (6 bases). CDR1 is DFQATT, CDR2 SNEGSKA, per germline (reference sequence). V was trimmed by 3 bases and J by 2 bases, leaving 11 bases between them. This CDR3 is built from 13 residues. The DNA of the CDR3 is TGCAGTGCTAGGGCGGGACTCACCTACGAGCAGTACTTC. Translated, it gives CSARAGLTYEQYF.

This clonotype showed up just a few times. The CDR3 nucleotides read TGTGCCAGCAGTGAATCCCTGAGGCGGCTAGCGGGAACCCAAGAGACCCAGTACTTC. Translating gives CASSESLRRLAGTQETQYF. V usage is TRBV25-1 and J usage is TRBJ2-5, with 9 bases matching TRBD2. Germline-derived CDR1 and CDR2 are MGHDK and SYGVNS. The CDR3 is 19 residues long. With V trimmed by 1 base and J by 1 base, 13 bases remained unmatched. The variable domain in full, with the rest retrieved from reference TRBV25-1 and TRBJ2-5, is EADIYQTPRYLVIGTGKKITLECSQTMGHDKMYWYQQDPGMELHLIHYSYGVNSTEKGDLSSESTVSRIRTEHFPLTLESARPSHTSQYLCASSESLRRLAGTQETQYFGPGTRLLVL.

In its sample, this clonotype was seen a few times. This chain uses TRBV5-1 with TRBJ2-1, with TRBD1 matching over 11 bases. V shed 0 bases and J 7 bases; nucleotides not matched to a gene: 6. The germline CDR1 and CDR2 sequences are SGHRS and YFSETQ. This CDR3 is 16 amino acids long. DNA for the CDR3: TGCGCCAGCAGCTTGGGTGGGACAGGGGGTCGGAATGAGCAGTTCTTC. Its translation is CASSLGGTGGRNEQFF.

This chain uses TRBV5-1 with TRBJ2-7; TRBD1 aligns across 10 bases. CDR3 length: 15 residues. The germline V gene has CDR1 SGHRS and CDR2 YFSETQ. V was clipped by 4 bases and J by 5 bases; unmatched bases: 9. The DNA for the CDR3 is TGCGCCAGCAGCGGACGACAGGGGGCGAACCACGAGCAGTACTTC. This gives the protein CASSGRQGANHEQYF.

At least ten counts were recorded for this clonotype. The rearrangement joins TRBV5-6 to TRBJ1-1, with D possibly being TRBD1 (6 bases). Germline CDR1 reads SGHDT; CDR2 reads YYEEEE. The CDR3 is 14 residues long. Trimming pared 3 bases from V and 5 bases from J, leaving 14 bases between. This CDR3 is CASSSWGRLTEAFF. Here the CDR3 DNA reads TGTGCCAGCAGCTCATGGGGGCGCCTGACTGAAGCTTTCTTT.

This clonotype was detected only a few times. V is TRBV4-2 and J is TRBJ2-7, with 8 bases lining up with TRBD2. There are 16 residues in the CDR3. Trimming took 0 bases from V and 3 from J; bases not matched to a gene: 7. Germline CDR1 reads LGHNA; CDR2 reads YNFKEQ. This CDR3 reads CASSQESSGSLYEQYF. In nucleotides, the CDR3 is TGTGCCAGCAGCCAAGAGTCCAGCGGGAGCCTCTACGAGCAGTACTTC.

V is TRBV6-5 and J is TRBJ2-2; perhaps TRBD2 as D (6 bases). Germline CDR1 and CDR2: MNHEY and SVGAGI. The CDR3 runs to 16 residues. V was cut by 5 bases and J by 7 bases, with 20 bases left in between. This CDR3 is CASSLLAIRLDGELFF. The CDR3 bases are TGTGCCAGCAGTCTACTAGCCATCCGACTGGACGGGGAGCTGTTTTTT.